This T cell receptor beta chain was identified in a study of blood T cell repertoires in COVID-19. Sequenced by immunoSEQ multiplex PCR; TCRdb stores in-frame clones only, minus some. The top ten hold roughly 18% of the sample, which has roughly 160,000 clones, roughly 84% seen once. The sequence came from a man aged 60 to 75 who had recovered from COVID-19. The sequencing sample was made of PBMCs or T cells enriched from blood (not recorded which).

CDR3 sequence reads: CASSLSRQKYNEQFF. CDR3 sequence (DNA): TGTGCCAGCAGTTTATCAAGACAGAAATACAATGAGCAGTTCTTC. V is TRBV27 and J is TRBJ2-1, with D possibly TRBD1 on 5 matching bases. This CDR3 comprises 15 residues. Trimming took off 0 bases at V and 4 bases at J, with 10 bases between the two ends. The germline V gene encodes CDR1 MNHEY and CDR2 SMNVEV (reference sequence).